These T cell receptor beta chains were read from a single sample in a study of T cells in Graves' hyperthyroidism and ophthalmopathy. TCRdb used MiXCR to reprocess the multiplex PCR reads, holding one entry per CDR3 protein. This table has some 560,000 distinct CDR3 sequences, approximately 14% appearing once. Sequenced sample: blood. Source of these receptors: a woman under 40 with Graves' hyperthyroidism. Both conserved end residues are part of each CDR3. Each record gives: D gene, J gene, V gene, clone size, CDR3 protein, CDR3 DNA. D genes are given only for firm matches. Rows may omit the clone size; those that give it use once, few, many or a size class.

TRBD2 | TRBJ2-7 | TRBV6-1 | many | CASSGTGLAGAYEQYF | TGTGCCAGCAGTGGAACAGGACTAGCGGGTGCCTACGAGCAGTACTTC
. | TRBJ1-2 | TRBV28 | many | CASSTVDYGYTF | TGTGCCAGCAGTACAGTGGACTATGGCTACACCTTC
TRBD2 | TRBJ2-1 | TRBV9 | many | CASSVWTSGSDEQFF | TGTGCCAGCAGCGTCTGGACTAGCGGGAGCGATGAGCAGTTCTTC
. | TRBJ2-2 | TRBV6-1 | few | CASSRRVGGSDTGELFF | TGTGCCAGCAGCCGACGTGTCGGTGGCTCGGATACCGGGGAGCTGTTTTTT
. | TRBJ2-3 | TRBV10-2 | . | CASSESKRTDTQYF | TGCGCCAGCAGTGAGTCGAAGCGTACAGATACGCAGTATTTT
. | TRBJ2-7 | TRBV27 | . | CASSSTSSASSYEQYF | TGTGCCAGCAGTTCCACTAGCTCCGCTAGCTCCTACGAGCAGTACTTC
. | TRBJ1-2 | TRBV2 | many | CASISSNREANYGYTF | TGTGCCAGCATTTCCTCAAACAGGGAAGCCAACTATGGCTACACCTTC
TRBD2 | TRBJ2-2 | TRBV15 | few | CATSRDFSGGTGELFF | TGTGCCACCAGCAGAGATTTTAGCGGGGGAACCGGGGAGCTGTTTTTT
TRBD2 | TRBJ2-1 | TRBV10-3 | . | CAIHSGRAFHNEQFF | TGTGCCATCCATAGCGGGAGGGCGTTCCACAATGAGCAGTTCTTC
. | TRBJ2-2 | TRBV9 | . | CASSARREPTGELFF | TGTGCCAGCAGCGCCCGACGAGAACCAACCGGGGAGCTGTTTTTT
. | TRBJ2-1 | TRBV7-2 | many | CASNPWRQRNNEQFF | TGTGCCAGCAACCCGTGGCGGCAAAGAAACAATGAGCAGTTCTTC
. | TRBJ1-2 | TRBV28 | many | CASRPGTSTMANTF | TGTGCCAGCAGACCAGGGACTTCCACTATGGCTAACACCTTC
. | TRBJ1-1 | TRBV29-1 | . | CSVESGQGTEAFF | TGCAGCGTTGAATCGGGGCAGGGCACTGAAGCTTTCTTT
TRBD1 | TRBJ1-2 | TRBV28 | . | CASTPPDRVNYGYTF | TGTGCCAGCACCCCGCCCGACAGGGTAAACTATGGCTACACCTTC
. | TRBJ1-2 | TRBV11-2 | many | CASSPRPESDGYTF | TGTGCCAGCAGCCCCCGACCCGAGTCCGATGGCTACACCTTC
. | TRBJ1-1 | TRBV10-3 | few | CAISDLTGAGGTEAFF | TGTGCCATCAGTGATTTGACGGGGGCGGGGGGCACTGAAGCTTTCTTT
. | TRBJ2-1 | TRBV18 | few | CASSQGEENGQFF | TGTGCCAGCTCACAAGGGGAGGAAAATGGGCAGTTCTTC
TRBD2 | TRBJ2-7 | TRBV6-1 | many | CASTTGGTYEQYF | TGTGCCAGCACCACGGGGGGGACCTACGAGCAGTACTTC
. | TRBJ2-1 | TRBV3-1 | many | CASSIDELTYNEQFF | TGTGCCAGCAGCATCGATGAGCTCACGTACAATGAGCAGTTCTTC
. | TRBJ1-5 | TRBV30 | many | CAWSVHSGSQPQHF | TGTGCCTGGAGTGTACATTCGGGTTCCCAGCCCCAGCATTTT